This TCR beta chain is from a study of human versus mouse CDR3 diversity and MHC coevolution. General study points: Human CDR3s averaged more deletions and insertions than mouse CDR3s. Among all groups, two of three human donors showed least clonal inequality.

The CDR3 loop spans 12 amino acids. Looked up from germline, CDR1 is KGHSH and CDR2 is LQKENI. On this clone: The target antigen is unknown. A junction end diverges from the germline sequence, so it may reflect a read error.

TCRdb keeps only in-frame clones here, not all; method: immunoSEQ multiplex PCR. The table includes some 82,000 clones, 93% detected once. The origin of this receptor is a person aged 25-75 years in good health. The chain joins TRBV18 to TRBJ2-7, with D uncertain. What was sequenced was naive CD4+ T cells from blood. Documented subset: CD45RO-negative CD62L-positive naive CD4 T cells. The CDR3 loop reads CASSSPSYEQYF. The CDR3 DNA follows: TGTGCCAGCTCATCACCCAGTTACGAGCAGTACTTC.